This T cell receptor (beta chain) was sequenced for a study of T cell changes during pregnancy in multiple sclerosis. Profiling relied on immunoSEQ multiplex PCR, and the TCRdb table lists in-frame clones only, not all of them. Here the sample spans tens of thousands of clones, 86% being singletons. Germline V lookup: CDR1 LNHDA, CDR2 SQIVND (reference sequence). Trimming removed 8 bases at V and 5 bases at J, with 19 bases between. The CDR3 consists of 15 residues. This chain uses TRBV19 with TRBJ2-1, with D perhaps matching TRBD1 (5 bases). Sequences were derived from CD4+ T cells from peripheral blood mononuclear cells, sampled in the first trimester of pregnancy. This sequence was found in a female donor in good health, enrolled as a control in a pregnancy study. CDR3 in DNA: TGTGCCAGTGGAAGTACCAGGGCTAGACACAATGAGCAGTTCTTC. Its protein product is CASGSTRARHNEQFF.